This TCR beta chain was documented in a study of early T cells in non-severe SARS-CoV-2 infection. Study-wide background: Bulk RNA taken from unsorted whole blood was sequenced, leaving chains unpaired.

V lost 2 bases and J lost 13, with 21 bases in between. The CDR3 is 15 residues long. Per the germline V gene, CDR1 is DFQATT and CDR2 is SNEGSKA (reference sequence). This clonotype was recorded at least ten times. Unique molecular identifier tags were affixed to discrete cDNA molecules. MiXCR, run by TCRdb on the 5' RACE reads, gives a single entry per CDR3 protein. Here the sample spans about 48,000 distinct CDR3 sequences, 5.5% to 6.5% being singletons. This TCR was recovered from an adult who was a healthcare worker with PCR-confirmed SARS-CoV-2 infection or an uninfected control (not recorded which). The chain combines TRBV20-1 with TRBJ1-6, with D possibly TRBD1 on 6 matching bases. The sequenced material came from whole blood. CDR3 nucleotide sequence: TGCAGTGCTAGAAACCACGGGACACCCTTCGGGCCCCTCCACTTT. This encodes CSARNHGTPFGPLHF.